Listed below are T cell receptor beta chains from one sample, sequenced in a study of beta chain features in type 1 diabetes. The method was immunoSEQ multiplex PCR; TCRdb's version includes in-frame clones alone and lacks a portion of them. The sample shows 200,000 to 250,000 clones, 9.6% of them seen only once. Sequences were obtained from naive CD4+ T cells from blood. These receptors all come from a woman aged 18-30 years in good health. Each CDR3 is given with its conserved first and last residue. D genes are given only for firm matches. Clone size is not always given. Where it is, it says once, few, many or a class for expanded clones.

CDR3nt: TGTGCCAGCAGCCGATTCGGACAGGGCCGGGGCACCCTCCACTTT; CDR3aa: CASSRFGQGRGTLHF; abundance: .; v_gene: TRBV11-1; d_gene: TRBD1; j_gene: TRBJ1-6
CDR3nt: TGTGCCAGCAACCCCGGTGGACTCTACTATGGCTACACCTTC; CDR3aa: CASNPGGLYYGYTF; abundance: few; v_gene: TRBV7-8; d_gene: .; j_gene: TRBJ1-2
CDR3nt: TGTGCCAGTAGCGCGCTCGGGGGGACCTACGAGCAGTACTTC; CDR3aa: CASSALGGTYEQYF; abundance: .; v_gene: TRBV19; d_gene: TRBD2; j_gene: TRBJ2-7
CDR3nt: TGTGCCAGCAGCTTATCGGGAACCGGGGGGGCCAGTGAGACCCAGTACTTC; CDR3aa: CASSLSGTGGASETQYF; abundance: .; v_gene: TRBV7-3; d_gene: TRBD2; j_gene: TRBJ2-5
CDR3nt: TGTGCCAGTAGTATGGGGAGACTAGCGGGGGAAACCTACAATGAGCAGTTCTTC; CDR3aa: CASSMGRLAGETYNEQFF; abundance: .; v_gene: TRBV19; d_gene: TRBD2; j_gene: TRBJ2-1
CDR3nt: TGCAGCGTTGCCACGGGGAGTGGGCTTCGCGGCTACACCTTC; CDR3aa: CSVATGSGLRGYTF; abundance: .; v_gene: TRBV29-1; d_gene: .; j_gene: TRBJ1-2
CDR3nt: TGTGCCAGCAGCCCCTCCGGGACAGGGAATACTGAAGCTTTCTTT; CDR3aa: CASSPSGTGNTEAFF; abundance: .; v_gene: TRBV5-4; d_gene: TRBD1; j_gene: TRBJ1-1
CDR3nt: TGTGCCAGCAAAGACAGGGGCTATGGCTACACCTTC; CDR3aa: CASKDRGYGYTF; abundance: .; v_gene: TRBV2; d_gene: TRBD1; j_gene: TRBJ1-2
CDR3nt: TGTGCCAGCAGCGCCGGGACTAGCGGGAGTACAGATACGCAGTATTTT; CDR3aa: CASSAGTSGSTDTQYF; abundance: few; v_gene: TRBV9; d_gene: TRBD2; j_gene: TRBJ2-3
CDR3nt: TGTGCCAGCAGCGTAGCCGGGCGGGGCACTGAAGCTTTCTTT; CDR3aa: CASSVAGRGTEAFF; abundance: few; v_gene: TRBV9; d_gene: .; j_gene: TRBJ1-1
CDR3nt: TGCGCCAGCAGCCAACCCACTAGCGGGCAAAAATCCTACGAGCAGTACTTC; CDR3aa: CASSQPTSGQKSYEQYF; abundance: few; v_gene: TRBV4-1; d_gene: TRBD2; j_gene: TRBJ2-7
CDR3nt: TGTGCCAGCAGCGTAGTGGGTGGGGGAGGCCGCAGTGAGCAGTTCTTC; CDR3aa: CASSVVGGGGRSEQFF; abundance: .; v_gene: TRBV9; d_gene: .; j_gene: TRBJ2-1